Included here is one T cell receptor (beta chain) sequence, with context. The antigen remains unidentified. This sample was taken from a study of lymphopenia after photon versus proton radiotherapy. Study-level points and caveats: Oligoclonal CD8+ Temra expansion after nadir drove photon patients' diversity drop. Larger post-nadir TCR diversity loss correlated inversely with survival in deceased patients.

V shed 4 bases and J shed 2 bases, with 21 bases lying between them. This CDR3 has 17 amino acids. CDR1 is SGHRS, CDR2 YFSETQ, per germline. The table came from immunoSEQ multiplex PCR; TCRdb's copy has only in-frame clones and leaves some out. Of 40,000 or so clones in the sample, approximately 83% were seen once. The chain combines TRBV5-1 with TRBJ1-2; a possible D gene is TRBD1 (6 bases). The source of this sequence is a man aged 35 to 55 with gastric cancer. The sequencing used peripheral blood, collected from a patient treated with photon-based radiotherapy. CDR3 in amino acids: CASSPTSTGAGNYGYTF. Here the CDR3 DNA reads TGCGCCAGCAGCCCCACTAGCACGGGGGCCGGGAACTATGGCTACACCTTC. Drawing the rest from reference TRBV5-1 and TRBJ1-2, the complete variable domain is KAGVTQTPRYLIKTRGQQVTLSCSPISGHRSVSWYQQTPGQGLQFLFEYFSETQRNKGNFPGRFSGRQFSNSRSEMNVSTLELGDSALYLCASSPTSTGAGNYGYTFGSGTRLTVV.